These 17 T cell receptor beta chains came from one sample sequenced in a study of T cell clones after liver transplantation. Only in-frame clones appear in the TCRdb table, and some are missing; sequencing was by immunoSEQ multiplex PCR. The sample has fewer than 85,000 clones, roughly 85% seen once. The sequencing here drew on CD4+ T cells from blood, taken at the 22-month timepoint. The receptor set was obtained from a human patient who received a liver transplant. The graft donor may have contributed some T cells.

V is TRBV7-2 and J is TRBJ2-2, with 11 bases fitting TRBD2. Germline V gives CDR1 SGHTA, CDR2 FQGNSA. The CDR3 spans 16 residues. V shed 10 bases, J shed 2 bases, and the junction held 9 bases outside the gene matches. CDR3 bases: TGTGCCACCGATGTGGGACTAGCGGCCAACACCGGGGAGCTGTTTTTT. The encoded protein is CATDVGLAANTGELFF. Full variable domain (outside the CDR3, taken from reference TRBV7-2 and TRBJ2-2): GAGVSQSPSNKVTEKGKDVELRCDPISGHTALYWYRQSLGQGLEFLIYFQGNSAPDKSGLPSDRFSAERTGGSVSTLTIQRTQQEDSAVYLCATDVGLAANTGELFFGEGSRLTVL.

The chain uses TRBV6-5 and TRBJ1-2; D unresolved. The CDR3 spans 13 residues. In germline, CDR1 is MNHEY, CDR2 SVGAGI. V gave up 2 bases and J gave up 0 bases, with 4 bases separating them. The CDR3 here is CASSYSSNYGYTF. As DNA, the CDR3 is TGTGCCAGCAGTTACAGTTCTAACTATGGCTACACCTTC.

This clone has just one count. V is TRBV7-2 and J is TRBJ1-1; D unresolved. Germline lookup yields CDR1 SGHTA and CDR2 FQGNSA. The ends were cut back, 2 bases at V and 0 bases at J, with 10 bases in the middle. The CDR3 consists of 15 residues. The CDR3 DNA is TGTGCCAGCAGCTTAAGCGCGGAGATGAACACTGAAGCTTTCTTT. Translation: CASSLSAEMNTEAFF.

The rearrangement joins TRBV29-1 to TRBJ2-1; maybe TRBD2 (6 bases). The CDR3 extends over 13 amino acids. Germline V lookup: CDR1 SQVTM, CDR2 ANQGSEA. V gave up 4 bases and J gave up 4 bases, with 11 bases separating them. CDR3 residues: CSVASVLYNEQFF. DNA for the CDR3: TGCAGCGTTGCTAGCGTACTTTACAATGAGCAGTTCTTC.

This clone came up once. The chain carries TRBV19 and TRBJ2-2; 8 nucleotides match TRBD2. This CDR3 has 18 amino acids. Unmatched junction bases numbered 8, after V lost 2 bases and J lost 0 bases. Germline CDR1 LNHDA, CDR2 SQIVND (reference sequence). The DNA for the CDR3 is TGTGCCAGTAGTATACCTAGCGGGCCGAACGCGAACACCGGGGAGCTGTTTTTT. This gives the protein CASSIPSGPNANTGELFF. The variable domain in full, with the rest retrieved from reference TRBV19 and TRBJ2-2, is DGGITQSPKYLFRKEGQNVTLSCEQNLNHDAMYWYRQDPGQGLRLIYYSQIVNDFQKGDIAEGYSVSREKKESFPLTVTSAQKNPTAFYLCASSIPSGPNANTGELFFGEGSRLTVL.

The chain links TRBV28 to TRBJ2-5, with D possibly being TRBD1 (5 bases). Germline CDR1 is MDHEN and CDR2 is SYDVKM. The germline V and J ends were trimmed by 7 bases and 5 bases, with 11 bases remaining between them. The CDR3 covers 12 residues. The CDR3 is CASKGVVETQYF. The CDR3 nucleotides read TGTGCCAGCAAAGGGGTGGTCGAGACCCAGTACTTC.

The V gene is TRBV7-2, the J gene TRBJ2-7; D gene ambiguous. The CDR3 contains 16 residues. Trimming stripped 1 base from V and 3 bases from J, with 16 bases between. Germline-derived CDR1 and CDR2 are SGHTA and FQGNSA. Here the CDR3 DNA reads TGTGCCAGCAGCTTAGTGGCGACGGTTCAGAACTACGAGCAGTACTTC. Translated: CASSLVATVQNYEQYF.

The CDR3 DNA sequence: TGTGCCAGCAGCGTAGCCGGCGGGAGGGGGTACAATGAGCAGTTCTTC. This translates into CASSVAGGRGYNEQFF. J is TRBJ2-1 and V is TRBV9; 9 nucleotides match TRBD2. Trimming took 0 bases from V and 4 from J; bases not matched to a gene: 5. The CDR3 spans 16 residues. Germline V gene data show CDR1 as SGDLS and CDR2 as YYNGEE.

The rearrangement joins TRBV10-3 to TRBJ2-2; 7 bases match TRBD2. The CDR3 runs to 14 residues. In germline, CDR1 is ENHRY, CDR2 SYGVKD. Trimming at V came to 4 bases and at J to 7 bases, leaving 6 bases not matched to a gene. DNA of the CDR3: TGTGCCATCAGTGGGCGGGGGAGCGACGGGGAGCTGTTTTTT. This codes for CAISGRGSDGELFF.

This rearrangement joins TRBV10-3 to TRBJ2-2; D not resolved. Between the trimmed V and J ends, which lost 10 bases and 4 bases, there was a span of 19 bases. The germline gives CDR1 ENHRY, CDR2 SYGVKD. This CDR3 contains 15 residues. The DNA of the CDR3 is TGTGCCACATTAGACTCCCCCCGTGGCACCGGGGAGCTGTTTTTT. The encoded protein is CATLDSPRGTGELFF.

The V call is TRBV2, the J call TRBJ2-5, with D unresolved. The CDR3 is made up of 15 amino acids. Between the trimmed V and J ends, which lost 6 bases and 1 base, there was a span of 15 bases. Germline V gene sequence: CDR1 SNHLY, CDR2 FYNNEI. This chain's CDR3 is CASSPHDTGQETQYF. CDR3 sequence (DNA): TGTGCCAGCAGCCCTCATGACACGGGCCAAGAGACCCAGTACTTC.

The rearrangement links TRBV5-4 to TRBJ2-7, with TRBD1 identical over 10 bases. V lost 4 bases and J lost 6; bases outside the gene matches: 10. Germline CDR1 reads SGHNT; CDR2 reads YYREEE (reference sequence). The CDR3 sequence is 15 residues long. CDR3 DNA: TGTGCCAGCAGCACTGCCGGGACAGGGGATCCCGAGCAGTACTTC. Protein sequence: CASSTAGTGDPEQYF.

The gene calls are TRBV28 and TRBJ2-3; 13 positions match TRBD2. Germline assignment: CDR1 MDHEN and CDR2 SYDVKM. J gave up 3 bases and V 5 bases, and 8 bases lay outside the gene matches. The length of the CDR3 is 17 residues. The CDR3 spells CASSVPGLAGTTDTQYF. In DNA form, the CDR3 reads TGTGCCAGCAGTGTTCCGGGACTAGCGGGAACTACAGATACGCAGTATTTT.

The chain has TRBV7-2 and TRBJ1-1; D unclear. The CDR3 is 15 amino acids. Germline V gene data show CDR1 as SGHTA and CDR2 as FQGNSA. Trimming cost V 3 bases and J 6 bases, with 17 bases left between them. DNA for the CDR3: TGTGCCAGCAGCTTCCTACTTTTCAGTAGGCCTGAAGCTTTCTTT. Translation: CASSFLLFSRPEAFF.

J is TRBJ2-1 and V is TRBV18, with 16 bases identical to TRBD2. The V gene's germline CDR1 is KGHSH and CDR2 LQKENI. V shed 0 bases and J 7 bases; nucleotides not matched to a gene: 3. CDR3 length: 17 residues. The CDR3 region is CASSPPGLAGGGNEQFF. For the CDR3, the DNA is TGTGCCAGCTCACCACCGGGACTAGCGGGAGGGGGTAATGAGCAGTTCTTC.

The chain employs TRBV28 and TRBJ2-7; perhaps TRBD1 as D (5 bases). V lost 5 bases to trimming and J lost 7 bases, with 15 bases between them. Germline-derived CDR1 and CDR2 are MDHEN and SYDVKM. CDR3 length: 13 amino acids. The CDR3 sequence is CASSGADPWEQYF. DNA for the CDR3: TGTGCCAGCAGTGGGGCTGATCCTTGGGAGCAGTACTTC. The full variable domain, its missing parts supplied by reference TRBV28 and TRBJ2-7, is DVKVTQSSRYLVKRTGEKVFLECVQDMDHENMFWYRQDPGLGLRLIYFSYDVKMKEKGDIPEGYSVSREKKERFSLILESASTNQTSMYLCASSGADPWEQYFGPGTRLTVT.

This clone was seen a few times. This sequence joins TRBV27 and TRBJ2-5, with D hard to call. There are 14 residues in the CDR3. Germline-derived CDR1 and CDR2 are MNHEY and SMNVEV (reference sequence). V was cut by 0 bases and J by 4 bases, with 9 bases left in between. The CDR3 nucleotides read TGTGCCAGCAGTTTATCAGTGATGGGAGAGACCCAGTACTTC. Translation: CASSLSVMGETQYF.